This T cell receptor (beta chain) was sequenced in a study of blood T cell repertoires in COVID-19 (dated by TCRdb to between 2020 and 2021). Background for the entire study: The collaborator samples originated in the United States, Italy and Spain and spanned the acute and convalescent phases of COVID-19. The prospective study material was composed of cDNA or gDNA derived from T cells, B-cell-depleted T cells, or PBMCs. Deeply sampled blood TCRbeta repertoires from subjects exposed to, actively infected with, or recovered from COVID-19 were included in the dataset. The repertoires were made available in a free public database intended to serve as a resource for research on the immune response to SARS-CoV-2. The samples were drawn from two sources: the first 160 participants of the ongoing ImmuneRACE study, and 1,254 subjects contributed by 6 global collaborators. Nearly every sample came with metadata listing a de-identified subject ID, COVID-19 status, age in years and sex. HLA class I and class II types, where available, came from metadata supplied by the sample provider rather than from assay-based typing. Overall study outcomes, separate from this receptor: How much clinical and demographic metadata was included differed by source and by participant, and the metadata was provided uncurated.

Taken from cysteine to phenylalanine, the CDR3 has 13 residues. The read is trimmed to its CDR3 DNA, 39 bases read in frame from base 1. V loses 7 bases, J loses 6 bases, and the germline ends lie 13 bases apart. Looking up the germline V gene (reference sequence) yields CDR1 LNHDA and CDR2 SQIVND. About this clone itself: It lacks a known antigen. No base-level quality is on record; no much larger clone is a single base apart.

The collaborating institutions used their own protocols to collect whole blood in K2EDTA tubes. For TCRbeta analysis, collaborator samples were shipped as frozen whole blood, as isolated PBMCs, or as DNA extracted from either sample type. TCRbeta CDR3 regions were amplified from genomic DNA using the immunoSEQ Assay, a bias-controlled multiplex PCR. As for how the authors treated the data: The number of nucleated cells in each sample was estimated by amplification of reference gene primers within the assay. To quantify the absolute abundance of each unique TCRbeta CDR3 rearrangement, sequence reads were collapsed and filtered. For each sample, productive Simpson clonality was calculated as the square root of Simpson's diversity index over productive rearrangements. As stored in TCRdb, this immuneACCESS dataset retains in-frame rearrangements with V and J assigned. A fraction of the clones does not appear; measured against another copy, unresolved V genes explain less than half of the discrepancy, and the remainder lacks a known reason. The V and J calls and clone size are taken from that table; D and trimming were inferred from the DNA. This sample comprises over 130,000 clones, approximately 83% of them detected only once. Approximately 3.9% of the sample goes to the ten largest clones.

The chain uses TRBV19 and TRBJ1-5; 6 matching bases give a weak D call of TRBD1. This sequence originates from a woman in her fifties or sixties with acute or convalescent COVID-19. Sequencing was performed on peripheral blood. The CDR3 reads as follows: CASTDRWVQPQHF. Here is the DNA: TGTGCCAGTACCGACAGGTGGGTTCAGCCCCAGCATTTT.